Sequencing of this T cell receptor (beta chain) was carried out in a study of blood T cell repertoires in COVID-19. Profiled with immunoSEQ multiplex PCR; TCRdb holds only in-frame clones, not every one. The sample includes a few hundred thousand clones, roughly 84% of them seen just once. V gave up 1 base and J gave up 7 bases, with 11 bases separating them. The V gene's germline CDR1 is SGHTA and CDR2 FQGNSA. The CDR3 runs to 14 residues. This receptor was taken from a man in his forties or fifties who had recovered from COVID-19. The sample taken for sequencing was PBMCs or T cells enriched from blood (not recorded which). The chain employs TRBV7-2 and TRBJ1-5; D is unclear. The CDR3 spells CASSLVSGSQPQHF. CDR3 sequence (DNA): TGTGCCAGCAGCTTAGTGTCGGGGAGCCAGCCCCAGCATTTT. The whole variable domain, remainder taken from reference TRBV7-2 and TRBJ1-5, is GAGVSQSPSNKVTEKGKDVELRCDPISGHTALYWYRQSLGQGLEFLIYFQGNSAPDKSGLPSDRFSAERTGGSVSTLTIQRTQQEDSAVYLCASSLVSGSQPQHFGDGTRLSIL.